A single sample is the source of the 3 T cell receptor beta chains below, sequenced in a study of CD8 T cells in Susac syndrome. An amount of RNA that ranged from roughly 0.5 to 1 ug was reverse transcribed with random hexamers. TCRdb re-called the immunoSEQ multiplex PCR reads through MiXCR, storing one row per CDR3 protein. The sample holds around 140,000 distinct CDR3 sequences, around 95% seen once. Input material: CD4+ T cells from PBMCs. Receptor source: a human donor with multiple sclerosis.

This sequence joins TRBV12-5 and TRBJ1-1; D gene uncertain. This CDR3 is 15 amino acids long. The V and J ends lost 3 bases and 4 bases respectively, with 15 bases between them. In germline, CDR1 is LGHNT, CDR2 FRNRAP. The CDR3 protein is CASGLSNPRFTEAFF. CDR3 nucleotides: TGTGCTAGTGGTTTAAGCAACCCGAGGTTCACTGAAGCTTTCTTT.

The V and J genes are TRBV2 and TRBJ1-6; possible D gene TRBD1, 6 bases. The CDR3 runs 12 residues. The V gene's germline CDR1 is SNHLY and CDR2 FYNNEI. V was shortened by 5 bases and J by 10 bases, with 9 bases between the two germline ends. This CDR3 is CASSSGVSPLHF. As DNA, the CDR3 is TGTGCCAGCAGTTCAGGGGTCTCACCCCTCCACTTT.

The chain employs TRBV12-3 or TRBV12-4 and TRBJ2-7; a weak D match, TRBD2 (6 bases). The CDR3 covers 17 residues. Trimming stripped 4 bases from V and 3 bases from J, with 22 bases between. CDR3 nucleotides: TGTGCCAGCAGTTCCGATTGGCGGGGAAAAGGGCGCTACGAGCAGTACTTC. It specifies CASSSDWRGKGRYEQYF.